This TCR beta chain was found in a study of blood T cells in healthy people across ages. A J-beta primer mix and a sample-barcoded 5' primer were used in a second PCR of about 7 to 12 cycles. MiXCR, run by TCRdb on the 5' RACE reads, gives a single entry per CDR3 protein. The sample contains 1.2 million to 1.5 million distinct CDR3 sequences, around 39% of which appear only once. The V and J ends lost 1 base and 2 bases respectively, with 13 bases between them. Germline V gives CDR1 MGHRA, CDR2 YSYEKL. The CDR3 runs to 16 residues. Findings and caveats of the study: The recorded TCR beta diversity per million T cells decreased in a roughly linear manner with age.

In its sample, this clonotype was seen many times. Its matching antigen is unknown. The specimen sequenced was blood. The chain uses TRBV4-1 and TRBJ2-3; D perhaps matches TRBD2 (6 bases). This sequence originates from a woman younger than 30 in good health. CDR3 region: CASSQGRLGTTDTQYF. The CDR3 DNA is TGCGCCAGCAGCCAAGGGCGACTAGGAACCACAGATACGCAGTATTTT.